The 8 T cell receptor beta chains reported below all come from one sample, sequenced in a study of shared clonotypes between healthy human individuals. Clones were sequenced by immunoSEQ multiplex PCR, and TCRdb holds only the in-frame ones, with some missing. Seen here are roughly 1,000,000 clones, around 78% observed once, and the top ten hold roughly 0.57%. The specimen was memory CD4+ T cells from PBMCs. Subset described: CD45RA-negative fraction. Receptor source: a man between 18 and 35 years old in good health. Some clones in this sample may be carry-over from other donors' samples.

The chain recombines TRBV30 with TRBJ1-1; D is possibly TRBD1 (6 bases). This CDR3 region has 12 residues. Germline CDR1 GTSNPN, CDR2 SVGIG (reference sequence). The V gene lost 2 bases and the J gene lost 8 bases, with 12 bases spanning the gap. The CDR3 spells CAWSPSGTEAFF. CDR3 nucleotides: TGTGCCTGGAGTCCCTCTGGGACAGAAGCTTTCTTT.

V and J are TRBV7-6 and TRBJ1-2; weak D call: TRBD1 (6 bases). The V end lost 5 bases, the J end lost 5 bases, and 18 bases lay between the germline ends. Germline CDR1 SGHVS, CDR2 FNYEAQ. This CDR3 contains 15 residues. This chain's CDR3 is CASSPLPDSGYGYTF. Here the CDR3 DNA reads TGTGCCAGCAGCCCTTTGCCGGACAGCGGATATGGCTACACCTTC.

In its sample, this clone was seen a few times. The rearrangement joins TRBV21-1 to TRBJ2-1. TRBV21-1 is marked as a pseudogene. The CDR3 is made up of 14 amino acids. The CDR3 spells CASSSRPHYNEQFF. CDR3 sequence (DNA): TGTGCCAGCAGCTCTCGACCCCATTACAATGAGCAGTTCTTC.

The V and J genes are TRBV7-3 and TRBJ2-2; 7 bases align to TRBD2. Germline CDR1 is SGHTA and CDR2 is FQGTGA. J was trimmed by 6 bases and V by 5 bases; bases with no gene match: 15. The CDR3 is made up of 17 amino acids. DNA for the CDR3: TGTGCCAGCAGCAGATACGCTAGCGGAGGGAAGTCCGGGGAGCTGTTTTTT. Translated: CASSRYASGGKSGELFF.

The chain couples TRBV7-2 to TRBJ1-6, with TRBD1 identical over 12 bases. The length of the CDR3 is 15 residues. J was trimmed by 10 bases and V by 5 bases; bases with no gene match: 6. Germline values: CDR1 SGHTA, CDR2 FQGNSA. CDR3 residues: CASSSTGTGGSPLHF. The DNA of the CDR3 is TGTGCCAGCAGCAGCACCGGGACAGGGGGCTCACCCCTCCACTTT. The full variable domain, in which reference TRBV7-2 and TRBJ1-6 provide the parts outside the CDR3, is GAGVSQSPSNKVTEKGKDVELRCDPISGHTALYWYRQSLGQGLEFLIYFQGNSAPDKSGLPSDRFSAERTGGSVSTLTIQRTQQEDSAVYLCASSSTGTGGSPLHFGNGTRLTVT.

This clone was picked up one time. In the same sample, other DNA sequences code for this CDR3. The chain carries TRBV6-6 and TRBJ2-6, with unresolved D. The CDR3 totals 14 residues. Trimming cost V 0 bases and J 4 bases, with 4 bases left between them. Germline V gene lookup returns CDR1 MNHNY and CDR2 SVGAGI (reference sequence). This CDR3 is CASSYSTGANVLTF. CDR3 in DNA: TGTGCCAGCAGTTACTCCACAGGGGCCAACGTCCTGACTTTC.

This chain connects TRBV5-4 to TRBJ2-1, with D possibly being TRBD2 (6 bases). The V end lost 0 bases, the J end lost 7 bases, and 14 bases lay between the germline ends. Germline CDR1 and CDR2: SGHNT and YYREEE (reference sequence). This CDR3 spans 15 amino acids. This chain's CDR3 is CASSLGREMGNEQFF. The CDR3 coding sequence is TGTGCCAGCAGCTTGGGACGGGAGATGGGGAATGAGCAGTTCTTC. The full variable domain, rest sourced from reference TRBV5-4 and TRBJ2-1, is ETGVTQSPTHLIKTRGQQVTLRCSSQSGHNTVSWYQQALGQGPQFIFQYYREEENGRGNFPPRFSGLQFPNYSSELNVNALELDDSALYLCASSLGREMGNEQFFGPGTRLTVL.

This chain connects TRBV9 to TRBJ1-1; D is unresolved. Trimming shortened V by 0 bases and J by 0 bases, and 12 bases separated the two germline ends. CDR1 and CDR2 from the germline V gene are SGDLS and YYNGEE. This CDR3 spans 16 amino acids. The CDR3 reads CASSVVAGDLNTEAFF. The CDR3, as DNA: TGTGCCAGCAGCGTAGTCGCCGGGGATTTGAACACTGAAGCTTTCTTT.